What follows are 30 T cell receptor beta chains derived from one specimen sequenced in a study of blood T cells in healthy people across ages. The use of a sample-barcoded 5' primer and a J-beta primer mix characterized a second PCR of 7 to 11 cycles. TCRdb processed the 5' RACE reads anew with MiXCR; each CDR3 protein has one entry. The sample includes 650,000 or so distinct CDR3 sequences, over 40% seen only once; the top ten take roughly 13%. The sample was blood. These receptor sequences come from a woman older than 75 in good health.

This rearrangement joins TRBV27 to TRBJ1-4, with D possibly matching TRBD1 (5 bases). CDR1 is MNHEY and CDR2 is SMNVEV in the germline V gene (reference sequence). The CDR3 length is 13 residues. The V end lost 7 bases, the J end lost 6 bases, and 12 bases lay between the germline ends. The chain's CDR3 is CASTASGDEKLFF. CDR3 sequence (DNA): TGTGCCAGCACCGCGTCGGGGGATGAAAAACTGTTTTTT. Variable domain in full (rest from reference TRBV27 and TRBJ1-4): EAQVTQNPRYLITVTGKKLTVTCSQNMNHEYMSWYRQDPGLGLRQIYYSMNVEVTDKGDVPEGYKVSRKEKRNFPLILESPSPNQTSLYFCASTASGDEKLFFGSGTQLSVL.

The rearrangement links TRBV7-8 to TRBJ1-2, with D perhaps TRBD1 (5 bases). There are 16 residues in the CDR3. Germline CDR1 SGHVS, CDR2 FQNEAQ. V lost 1 base and J 0 bases, leaving 12 bases between the germline ends. DNA for the CDR3: TGTGCCAGCAGCTTAGATGGGGACCCCGCTAACTATGGCTACACCTTC. As protein: CASSLDGDPANYGYTF.

This clonotype was seen a few times. The chain recombines TRBV28 with TRBJ1-2; D not certain. V lost 5 bases and J 4 bases, leaving 11 bases between the germline ends. Germline values: CDR1 MDHEN, CDR2 SYDVKM. The CDR3 covers 13 residues. CDR3 DNA sequence: TGTGCCAGCAGTCAAGCCTCGGGCTATGGCTACACCTTC. Amino acid sequence: CASSQASGYGYTF.

The chain recombines TRBV5-1 with TRBJ2-5, with 7 bases that match TRBD1. The CDR3 consists of 16 residues. Germline trimming cut 0 bases from V and 5 bases from J; bases unmatched to any gene: 10. Germline-derived CDR1 and CDR2 are SGHRS and YFSETQ. CDR3 residues: CASSLGRRDRGETQYF. Here the CDR3 DNA reads TGCGCCAGCAGCTTGGGCCGCCGGGACAGAGGGGAGACCCAGTACTTC.

This clonotype was observed once. V gene TRBV6-4 combines with J gene TRBJ2-6; D might be TRBD2 (5 bases). V was cut by 2 bases and J by 0 bases, with 8 bases left in between. Germline V gene sequence: CDR1 MRHNA, CDR2 SNTAGT. The CDR3 contains 16 residues. The DNA of the CDR3 is TGTGCCAGCAGTGACGGAGGCCCCTCTGGGGCCAACGTCCTGACTTTC. It codes for CASSDGGPSGANVLTF.

For this clonotype: This may be a read error, as it is one base from a much larger clone. The J gene is TRBJ2-1, the V gene TRBV5-1; D is uncertain. The CDR3 sequence is 13 residues long. Germline CDR1 SGHRS, CDR2 YFSETQ. V lost 4 bases and J 6 bases, leaving 11 bases between the germline ends. The DNA for the CDR3 is TGCGCCAGCAGCATGGCGCCCGTCAATGAGCAGTTCTTC. It codes for CASSMAPVNEQFF.

In its sample, this clonotype was seen a few times. This chain joins TRBV28 and TRBJ2-1; D gene ambiguous. Germline loops: CDR1 MDHEN, CDR2 SYDVKM. Trimming took 6 bases from V and 2 from J, leaving 14 bases between them. This CDR3 has 15 residues. The CDR3 loop is CASSVLPAPYNEQFF. As DNA, the CDR3 is TGTGCCAGCAGCGTTCTGCCCGCACCCTACAATGAGCAGTTCTTC.

Many counts were recorded for this clonotype. The chain combines TRBV12-3 or TRBV12-4 with TRBJ2-2, with 9 bases identical to TRBD2. CDR3 size: 16 residues. J was trimmed by 5 bases and V by 4 bases; bases with no gene match: 8. The CDR3 DNA is TGTGCCAGCAGTTGGCGGGGGGGGAGTCGGACCGGGGAGCTGTTTTTT. Protein sequence: CASSWRGGSRTGELFF.

The rearrangement links TRBV10-3 to TRBJ2-1; D might be TRBD2 (5 bases). CDR1 and CDR2 from the germline V gene are ENHRY and SYGVKD. V shed 0 bases and J shed 12 bases, with 12 bases lying between them. The CDR3 extends over 13 amino acids. CDR3 residues: CAISESTLRGQFF. Here the CDR3 DNA reads TGTGCCATCAGTGAGTCGACCTTACGGGGGCAGTTCTTC.

There are a few counts of this clonotype. The chain recombines TRBV5-6 with TRBJ2-7; D gene unclear. Germline lookup yields CDR1 SGHDT and CDR2 YYEEEE. Trimming pared 1 base from V and 2 bases from J, leaving 16 bases between. The CDR3 totals 16 residues. The CDR3 region has the DNA TGTGCCAGCAGCTTGCTTCGGTCCGCGACCGCCTACGAGCAGTACTTC. Its protein is CASSLLRSATAYEQYF.

J is TRBJ1-2 and V is TRBV25-1; tentatively, D is TRBD1 (5 bases). The CDR3 totals 16 residues. The V end was cut by 8 bases, the J end by 4 bases, with 23 bases between. Per the germline V gene, CDR1 is MGHDK and CDR2 is SYGVNS. CDR3 in amino acids: CASYTSGGPGFYGYTF. CDR3 nucleotides: TGTGCCAGCTATACCTCTGGGGGTCCGGGCTTCTATGGCTACACCTTC.

The chain employs TRBV27 and TRBJ1-5; TRBD1 might be the D (6 bases). The V end was cut by 5 bases, the J end by 4 bases, with 12 bases between. Germline loops: CDR1 MNHEY, CDR2 SMNVEV (reference sequence). The length of the CDR3 is 14 residues. CDR3 nucleotide sequence: TGTGCCAGCAGTATCGGGGGCTCGAATCAGCCCCAGCATTTT. Translated: CASSIGGSNQPQHF.

This clonotype was detected only a few times. This chain uses TRBV18 with TRBJ2-3; D is perhaps TRBD2 (5 bases). The CDR3 length is 15 residues. Germline CDR1 and CDR2: KGHSH and LQKENI. V was cut by 6 bases and J by 5 bases, with 18 bases left in between. In DNA, the CDR3 is TGTGCCAGCTCCGCCCAACGGGGAACCATAGATACGCAGTATTTT. Amino acids: CASSAQRGTIDTQYF.

In the case of this clonotype: One junction end does not reproduce the germline sequence, and a read error may be involved. The rearrangement links TRBV12-3 or TRBV12-4 to TRBJ1-5, with 8 bases fitting TRBD1. The length of the CDR3 is 15 residues. The CDR3 sequence is CASSLSGGLNQPRHF. For the CDR3, the DNA is TGTGCCAGCAGTTTATCAGGGGGCCTCAATCAGCCCCGGCATTTT.

The V and J genes are TRBV4-3 and TRBJ2-1; D remains ambiguous. CDR1 LGHNA and CDR2 YSLEER come from the germline V gene. V gave up 0 bases and J gave up 6 bases, with 15 bases separating them. The CDR3 contains 16 residues. In nucleotides, the CDR3 is TGCGCCAGCAGCCAAGAGGCTGCGACATTGGGCAATGAGCAGTTCTTC. Translated, it gives CASSQEAATLGNEQFF.

A single count supports this clonotype. J is TRBJ2-7 and V is TRBV5-1, with D possibly matching TRBD1 (5 bases). Germline loops: CDR1 SGHRS, CDR2 YFSETQ. The CDR3 consists of 14 residues. The V end lost 8 bases, the J end lost 0 bases, and 15 bases lay between the germline ends. The CDR3 bases are TGCGCCAGTCCTCTCCGGACACCCTCCTACGAGCAGTACTTC. Its protein is CASPLRTPSYEQYF. The whole variable domain, remainder taken from reference TRBV5-1 and TRBJ2-7, is KAGVTQTPRYLIKTRGQQVTLSCSPISGHRSVSWYQQTPGQGLQFLFEYFSETQRNKGNFPGRFSGRQFSNSRSEMNVSTLELGDSALYLCASPLRTPSYEQYFGPGTRLTVT.

V and J are TRBV7-2 and TRBJ1-5; tentative D call: TRBD1 (5 bases). CDR1 is SGHTA, CDR2 FQGNSA, per germline. V was cut by 0 bases and J by 7 bases, with 7 bases left in between. CDR3 length: 13 residues. The CDR3 DNA reads TGTGCCAGCAGCTTAGCGGGGGAACAGCCCCAGCATTTT. Translation: CASSLAGEQPQHF.

The chain uses TRBV5-6 and TRBJ2-5, with TRBD1 as a possible D gene (6 bases). With the DNA end fitting TRBJ2-7 better, the J assignment may be wrong. Germline loops: CDR1 SGHDT, CDR2 YYEEEE. The CDR3 loop spans 13 amino acids. The CDR3 bases are TGTGCCAGCAGCAATACAGGGCGATACGAGCAGTACTTC. Its protein is CASSNTGRYEQYF.

V gene TRBV4-1 combines with J gene TRBJ2-4; D may be TRBD2 (7 bases). TRBJ2-5 explains the end of the DNA better; the J call may be wrong. The CDR3 runs 15 residues. CDR1 and CDR2 from the germline V gene are MGHRA and YSYEKL. The CDR3: CASSQDAGAGETQYF. The CDR3 region has the DNA TGCGCCAGCAGCCAAGATGCGGGGGCAGGGGAGACCCAGTACTTC.

The rearrangement links TRBV2 to TRBJ1-1; D possibly corresponds to TRBD1 (6 bases). Germline V gene sequence: CDR1 SNHLY, CDR2 FYNNEI. Trimming stripped 1 base from V and 9 bases from J, with 18 bases between. The CDR3 runs 15 residues. The CDR3 is CASSEGWGQGYQAFF. DNA for the CDR3: TGTGCCAGCAGTGAAGGATGGGGGCAGGGATATCAAGCTTTCTTT.

This clonotype was picked up a small number of times. The chain employs TRBV20-1 and TRBJ2-5; TRBD2 agrees at 9 bases. CDR1 DFQATT and CDR2 SNEGSKA come from the germline V gene (reference sequence). V shed 1 base, J shed 5 bases, and the junction held 5 bases outside the gene matches. The CDR3 consists of 14 residues. CDR3 in DNA: TGCAGTGCTAGAGTGATGAGCGGGAGGGAGACCCAGTACTTC. Its protein product is CSARVMSGRETQYF.

V usage is TRBV5-1 and J usage is TRBJ1-1, with D unclear. The V end was cut by 1 base, the J end by 3 bases, with 7 bases between. The CDR3 is 13 residues long. The germline V gene has CDR1 SGHRS and CDR2 YFSETQ. The CDR3 region has the DNA TGCGCCAGCAGCTTGTTGTCGGACACTGAAGCTTTCTTT. Protein: CASSLLSDTEAFF.

Many counts were recorded for this clonotype. This rearrangement joins TRBV7-6 to TRBJ2-3; TRBD1 matches 10 bases. This CDR3 region has 17 residues. V shed 3 bases, J shed 4 bases, and the junction held 10 bases outside the gene matches. Germline lookup yields CDR1 SGHVS and CDR2 FNYEAQ. The DNA of the CDR3 is TGTGCCAGCAGCTTTATCTCCGGGACAGGGGTGGCAGATACGCAGTATTTT. Encoded protein: CASSFISGTGVADTQYF. Variable domain in full (rest from reference TRBV7-6 and TRBJ2-3): GAGVSQSPRYKVTKRGQDVALRCDPISGHVSLYWYRQALGQGPEFLTYFNYEAQQDKSGLPNDRFSAERPEGSISTLTIQRTEQRDSAMYRCASSFISGTGVADTQYFGPGTRLTVL.

This clonotype was seen more than once but under ten times. This could be a read error, since a much larger clone is one nucleotide away. The chain recombines TRBV7-2 with TRBJ2-7, with 7 bases that match TRBD1. The CDR3 length is 14 residues. Per germline, CDR1 SGHTA and CDR2 FQGNSA. V shed 3 bases and J 7 bases; nucleotides not matched to a gene: 9. CDR3 in amino acids: CASSLKDRDNEQYF. DNA for the CDR3: TGTGCCAGCAGCTTGAAAGACAGGGACAATGAGCAGTACTTC.

The chain joins TRBV20-1 to TRBJ1-4; a weak D match, TRBD1 (6 bases). The length of the CDR3 is 17 residues. The V end was cut by 6 bases, the J end by 0 bases, with 20 bases between. Germline-derived CDR1 and CDR2 are DFQATT and SNEGSKA (reference sequence). CDR3 residues: CSALKRGASPTNEKLFF. The CDR3 DNA sequence: TGCAGTGCCCTCAAACGGGGGGCGAGCCCAACTAATGAAAAACTGTTTTTT.

The rearrangement links TRBV12-5 to TRBJ2-5; tentatively, D is TRBD1 or TRBD2 (6 bases each). Trimming removed 5 bases at V and 3 bases at J, with 10 bases between. The germline V gene encodes CDR1 LGHNT and CDR2 FRNRAP. The CDR3 is 13 amino acids. Written as DNA, the CDR3 is TGTGCTAGTGGTGCGGGACAAAAAGAGACCCAGTACTTC. Protein product: CASGAGQKETQYF.

This clonotype has a count of ten or more. V is TRBV11-2 and J is TRBJ1-2; no firm D call. Trimming pared 3 bases from V and 3 bases from J, leaving 8 bases between. The germline V gene has CDR1 SGHAT and CDR2 FQNNGV. CDR3 size: 13 residues. CDR3 amino acids: CASSFGLHYGYTF. CDR3 nucleotides: TGTGCCAGCAGCTTCGGTCTCCACTATGGCTACACCTTC.

In its sample, this clonotype was seen many times. This rearrangement joins TRBV7-2 to TRBJ2-3; D is ambiguous. The CDR3 has 12 amino acids. V lost 3 bases and J lost 5, with 6 bases in between. CDR1 and CDR2 from the germline V gene are SGHTA and FQGNSA. For the CDR3, the DNA is TGTGCCAGCAGCTTGTCCGGAGATACGCAGTATTTT. Protein: CASSLSGDTQYF. The full variable domain, its missing parts supplied by reference TRBV7-2 and TRBJ2-3, is GAGVSQSPSNKVTEKGKDVELRCDPISGHTALYWYRQSLGQGLEFLIYFQGNSAPDKSGLPSDRFSAERTGGSVSTLTIQRTQQEDSAVYLCASSLSGDTQYFGPGTRLTVL.

The chain uses TRBV13 and TRBJ2-7, with TRBD2 as a possible D gene (6 bases). CDR3 size: 14 residues. Germline-derived CDR1 and CDR2 are PRHDT and FYEKMQ (reference sequence). The germline V and J ends were trimmed by 5 bases and 2 bases, with 13 bases remaining between them. This chain's CDR3 is CASSLEGPPYEQYF. CDR3 sequence (DNA): TGTGCCAGCAGCCTGGAGGGGCCCCCCTACGAGCAGTACTTC.

This clonotype has a count of ten or more. The chain couples TRBV5-1 to TRBJ2-1; tentatively, D is TRBD2 (5 bases). Trimming removed 4 bases from V and 1 base from J, with 12 bases in between. CDR1 and CDR2 (germline): SGHRS, YFSETQ. This CDR3 spans 15 amino acids. CDR3 DNA: TGCGCCAGCAGCCGGGGTCTTGGATCCTACAATGAGCAGTTCTTC. Translating gives CASSRGLGSYNEQFF. The full variable domain, with the rest looked up from reference TRBV5-1 and TRBJ2-1, is KAGVTQTPRYLIKTRGQQVTLSCSPISGHRSVSWYQQTPGQGLQFLFEYFSETQRNKGNFPGRFSGRQFSNSRSEMNVSTLELGDSALYLCASSRGLGSYNEQFFGPGTRLTVL.